Each of the 21 T cell receptor beta chains below was sequenced from the same sample in a study of monozygotic twins with inflammatory bowel disease. TCRdb re-called the 5' RACE reads; every CDR3 protein appears as one record, without DNA. This table lists around 100,000 distinct CDR3 sequences. What was sequenced was blood. The receptors were gathered from a human donor with ulcerative colitis or Crohn's disease, or a healthy co-twin of an affected twin (not recorded which).

CDR3 sequence: CASSVGAATYEQYF. The chain carries TRBV9 and TRBJ2-7. Germline V gene data show CDR1 as SGDLS and CDR2 as YYNGEE. The CDR3 runs to 14 residues.

V gene TRBV7-8 combines with J gene TRBJ2-1; absent DNA, TCRdb's TRBD1 call cannot be checked. Germline lookup yields CDR1 SGHVS and CDR2 FQNEAQ. The CDR3 length is 16 residues. CDR3 amino acids: CASSRQGGSAYNEQFF.

The CDR3 loop is CASSILPPDEQFF. V gene TRBV19 combines with J gene TRBJ2-1; TCRdb gives TRBD1 as the D gene, but with no DNA this cannot be confirmed. There are 13 residues in the CDR3. Germline loops: CDR1 LNHDA, CDR2 SQIVND (reference sequence).

The chain has TRBV12-2 and TRBJ2-2; TCRdb returns TRBD2, unconfirmable since there is no DNA. TRBV12-2 has pseudogene status. CDR3 length: 19 amino acids. The CDR3 spells CASRVWGTSGRRNTGELFF.

This chain joins TRBV6-5 and TRBJ2-3. Germline CDR1 MNHEY, CDR2 SVGAGI. The CDR3 extends over 13 amino acids. The CDR3 spells CASSYPLSNTQYF.

V usage is TRBV12-3 or TRBV12-4 and J usage is TRBJ2-1; TCRdb's D call, TRBD2, is unchecked because there is no DNA. This CDR3 contains 14 residues. The CDR3 loop reads CASSLVTSGGEQFF.

The chain couples TRBV28 to TRBJ2-7; the TRBD1 assignment by TCRdb is unverifiable without DNA. This CDR3 region has 15 residues. Germline CDR1 is MDHEN and CDR2 is SYDVKM. The CDR3 is CASSPPGTASYEQYF.

J is TRBJ2-5 and V is TRBV6-1; TCRdb picks TRBD2, but there is no DNA to check that call. The CDR3 has 15 amino acids. Germline values: CDR1 MNHNS, CDR2 SASEGT. The chain's CDR3 is CASSGTSVEGETQYF.

The V gene is TRBV28, the J gene TRBJ2-7; TCRdb reports TRBD1, a call that lacks DNA to check it against. Per the germline V gene, CDR1 is MDHEN and CDR2 is SYDVKM. The CDR3 has 14 residues. The CDR3 sequence: CASSPHPDTYEQYF.

The gene calls are TRBV7-9 and TRBJ1-4; TCRdb indicates TRBD1, and absent DNA this call remains unverified. The CDR3 consists of 16 residues. CDR1 is SEHNR, CDR2 FQNEAQ, per germline (reference sequence). The chain's CDR3 is CASSESNGAVFEKLFF.

This CDR3 is CASSYGDSRLEQHF. V is TRBV6-2 or TRBV6-3 and J is TRBJ2-7; as DNA is missing, the TRBD1 call by TCRdb cannot be tested. Germline V lookup: CDR1 MNHEY, CDR2 SVGEGT. CDR3 length: 14 amino acids.

The J gene is TRBJ1-1, the V gene TRBV18; TCRdb's D gene call, TRBD1, goes unchecked for lack of DNA. The CDR3 runs 20 residues. In germline, CDR1 is KGHSH, CDR2 LQKENI. The CDR3 region is CASSPYYPDPNRRGDTEAFF.

The V gene is TRBV6-5, the J gene TRBJ1-1. Germline CDR1 is MNHEY and CDR2 is SVGAGI. The CDR3 sequence is 15 residues long. The CDR3 protein is CASSYSGQRYTEAFF.

The V gene is TRBV6-5, the J gene TRBJ2-7; TCRdb's assignment of TRBD1 cannot be checked, as there is no DNA. The CDR3 totals 14 residues. Germline lookup yields CDR1 MNHEY and CDR2 SVGAGI. This CDR3 is CASSYGGELYEQYF.

The V and J genes are TRBV3-1 and TRBJ1-6; the TCRdb D gene call, TRBD1, has no DNA to confirm it. Germline loops: CDR1 LGHDT, CDR2 YNNKEL (reference sequence). The CDR3 runs to 14 residues. Here the CDR3 reads CASSLQGGNSPLHF.

The gene calls are TRBV19 and TRBJ2-7; TCRdb proposes TRBD1, but this gene call is untestable without DNA. This CDR3 is built from 15 residues. The germline V gene has CDR1 LNHDA and CDR2 SQIVND (reference sequence). The CDR3 here is CASSGGTVGSYEQYF.

The rearrangement joins TRBV9 to TRBJ2-6; as DNA is missing, the TRBD1 call by TCRdb cannot be tested. Germline V gene lookup returns CDR1 SGDLS and CDR2 YYNGEE. This CDR3 is 21 amino acids long. The CDR3 is CASSVYSLGTLSSFGANVLTF.

The CDR3 reads CASSGGLAGSRTYEQYF. The chain is built from TRBV10-1 and TRBJ2-7; TCRdb reports TRBD2, a call that lacks DNA to check it against. Looked up from germline, CDR1 is WNHNN and CDR2 is SYGVQD (reference sequence). The CDR3 is 17 residues long.

This CDR3 reads CSAQGLSNQPQHF. This chain connects TRBV20-1 to TRBJ1-5. Germline V gene lookup returns CDR1 DFQATT and CDR2 SNEGSKA (reference sequence). CDR3 length equals 13 residues.

This chain uses TRBV29-1 with TRBJ2-3; TCRdb calls TRBD1, which cannot be checked without DNA. CDR1 and CDR2 (germline): SQVTM, ANQGSEA. The CDR3 spans 15 residues. The CDR3 here is CNKKGEGKFRDTQYF.

This rearrangement joins TRBV7-6 to TRBJ2-7. The CDR3 length is 14 residues. CDR1 is SGHVS and CDR2 is FNYEAQ in the germline V gene. The chain's CDR3 is CASSPRQGTTEQYF.